Below, 24 T cell receptor beta chains from the same sample are listed, as sequenced in a study of monozygotic twins with inflammatory bowel disease. Following a re-call of the 5' RACE reads, TCRdb has one entry per CDR3 protein and lacks DNA. The sample's table shows a few hundred thousand distinct CDR3 sequences. Sequencing was carried out using blood. The origin of the receptors is a human donor with ulcerative colitis or Crohn's disease, or a healthy co-twin of an affected twin (not recorded which).

The chain employs TRBV6-1 and TRBJ1-2. This CDR3 region has 14 residues. Germline CDR1 and CDR2: MNHNS and SASEGT. The CDR3 reads CASSSVHSNYGYTF.

J is TRBJ1-3 and V is TRBV15; TCRdb proposes TRBD1, but this gene call is untestable without DNA. The CDR3 has 16 amino acids. Germline values: CDR1 LNHNV, CDR2 YYDKDF (reference sequence). The CDR3 reads CATSGPDTASGNTIYF.

This chain uses TRBV20-1 with TRBJ2-5; the D call from TCRdb, TRBD1, cannot be confirmed without DNA. Per the germline V gene, CDR1 is DFQATT and CDR2 is SNEGSKA (reference sequence). The CDR3 is 15 amino acids. CDR3 region: CSVGTGGRPQETQYF.

The J gene is TRBJ1-5, the V gene TRBV5-1. This CDR3 spans 15 amino acids. The germline CDR1 and CDR2 sequences are SGHRS and YFSETQ. CDR3 region: CASSFGPISNQPQHF.

The chain recombines TRBV27 with TRBJ2-7. This CDR3 has 14 amino acids. Germline assignment: CDR1 MNHEY and CDR2 SMNVEV (reference sequence). The CDR3 here is CASGLSGIPYEQYF.

This sequence joins TRBV7-3 and TRBJ2-3; TCRdb lists TRBD1, though no DNA is available to test this call. The CDR3 has 13 residues. Per the germline V gene, CDR1 is SGHTA and CDR2 is FQGTGA. The CDR3 spells CASSLGQADTQYF.

The J gene is TRBJ2-7, the V gene TRBV20-1; without DNA, the TCRdb call of TRBD2 cannot be checked. Germline assignment: CDR1 DFQATT and CDR2 SNEGSKA (reference sequence). This CDR3 region has 15 residues. The CDR3: CSAGLARGVNYEQYF.

V usage is TRBV20-1 and J usage is TRBJ2-3; TCRdb picks TRBD2, but there is no DNA to check that call. Germline CDR1 DFQATT, CDR2 SNEGSKA (reference sequence). This CDR3 region has 14 residues. The CDR3 spells CSAEWRVLEDTQYF.

This chain uses TRBV20-1 with TRBJ2-1; lacking DNA, the TRBD2 call made by TCRdb goes unchecked. There are 14 residues in the CDR3. Germline CDR1 reads DFQATT; CDR2 reads SNEGSKA (reference sequence). The CDR3 reads CSAPGTSGSHRQFF.

The chain combines TRBV7-2 with TRBJ1-5; without DNA, the TCRdb call of TRBD1 cannot be checked. Per germline, CDR1 SGHTA and CDR2 FQGNSA. The CDR3 consists of 15 residues. The CDR3 here is CASSSTGSSNQPQHF.

The chain uses TRBV3-1 and TRBJ2-7. The CDR3 sequence is 16 residues long. The germline CDR1 and CDR2 sequences are LGHDT and YNNKEL (reference sequence). This chain's CDR3 is CASSQGLTVVSYEQYF.

The chain couples TRBV6-1 to TRBJ2-7. Germline assignment: CDR1 MNHNS and CDR2 SASEGT. This CDR3 is 13 amino acids long. The CDR3 region is CATSEGLHYEQYF.

The chain is built from TRBV7-9 and TRBJ2-1. CDR1 and CDR2 (germline): SEHNR, FQNEAQ (reference sequence). The CDR3 loop spans 14 amino acids. The CDR3 region is CASSLGFRNNEQFF.

The gene calls are TRBV24-1 and TRBJ2-1; TCRdb gives TRBD2 as the D gene, but with no DNA this cannot be confirmed. The CDR3 runs 15 residues. Germline CDR1 reads KGHDR; CDR2 reads SFDVKD. CDR3 residues: CATSDFVGGHDEQFF.

This sequence joins TRBV5-1 and TRBJ2-7; TCRdb's D gene call, TRBD2, goes unchecked for lack of DNA. Germline V gives CDR1 SGHRS, CDR2 YFSETQ. This CDR3 region has 14 residues. The CDR3 loop is CASSPAGGAYEQYF.

This rearrangement joins TRBV20-1 to TRBJ1-4; with no DNA, the TCRdb D assignment of TRBD1 cannot be verified. This CDR3 has 11 amino acids. From germline, CDR1 is DFQATT and CDR2 SNEGSKA (reference sequence). The CDR3 sequence is CSASRDEKLFF.

The V call is TRBV6-2 or TRBV6-3, the J call TRBJ2-1; the TCRdb D gene call, TRBD2, has no DNA to confirm it. This CDR3 has 14 residues. CDR1 MNHEY and CDR2 SVGEGT come from the germline V gene. The CDR3 region is CASLAGGIYNEQFF.

V is TRBV27 and J is TRBJ1-6. The V gene's germline CDR1 is MNHEY and CDR2 SMNVEV (reference sequence). The CDR3 runs 16 residues. The CDR3 is CASSPKRSSYNSPLHF.

The chain links TRBV29-1 to TRBJ1-2; the D call from TCRdb, TRBD1, cannot be confirmed without DNA. This CDR3 is built from 13 residues. In germline, CDR1 is SQVTM, CDR2 ANQGSEA. The CDR3 is CSVGKQGTYGYTF.

J is TRBJ2-7 and V is TRBV7-6; TCRdb picks TRBD1, but there is no DNA to check that call. The length of the CDR3 is 16 residues. Germline-derived CDR1 and CDR2 are SGHVS and FNYEAQ. This chain's CDR3 is CASSLADRGGSYEQYF.

V and J are TRBV7-9 and TRBJ1-1. Per the germline V gene, CDR1 is SEHNR and CDR2 is FQNEAQ (reference sequence). This CDR3 is 15 amino acids long. CDR3 sequence: CASSLVAGRRAEAFF.

The chain combines TRBV5-1 with TRBJ2-5; the TRBD1 assignment by TCRdb is unverifiable without DNA. This CDR3 comprises 15 residues. The germline CDR1 and CDR2 sequences are SGHRS and YFSETQ. CDR3: CASSLAVGGPETQYF.

This CDR3 reads CASSPLELSGMLGETQYF. The chain couples TRBV25-1 to TRBJ2-5; absent DNA, TCRdb's TRBD2 call cannot be checked. This CDR3 is 18 amino acids long. Germline V gene lookup returns CDR1 MGHDK and CDR2 SYGVNS. The whole variable domain, remainder taken from reference TRBV25-1 and TRBJ2-5, is EADIYQTPRYLVIGTGKKITLECSQTMGHDKMYWYQQDPGMELHLIHYSYGVNSTEKGDLSSESTVSRIRTEHFPLTLESARPSHTSQYLCASSPLELSGMLGETQYFGPGTRLLVL.

This rearrangement joins TRBV20-1 to TRBJ2-5; the D call of TRBD1 rests on TCRdb alone, since no DNA is present to check it. The CDR3 extends over 12 amino acids. The germline CDR1 and CDR2 sequences are DFQATT and SNEGSKA (reference sequence). The CDR3 spells CSATGGLETQYF.